This TCR beta chain was documented in a study of shared clonotypes between healthy human individuals. In this sample, this clone turned up a few times. Method: immunoSEQ multiplex PCR; TCRdb's copy keeps in-frame clones and lacks some. The sample has about 490,000 clones; roughly 80% are singletons. The sequence derives from a woman between 40 and 55 years old in good health. Some clones in this sample may be carry-over from other donors' samples. Specimen: PBMCs.

DNA for the CDR3: TGTGCCAGCAAGGACAGACCTTCAACTAATGAAAAACTGTTTTTT. It yields the protein CASKDRPSTNEKLFF. This chain uses TRBV27 with TRBJ1-4, with D perhaps matching TRBD1 (6 bases). The CDR3 is 15 amino acids. V was shortened by 7 bases and J by 0 bases, with 12 bases between the two germline ends. Per the germline V gene, CDR1 is MNHEY and CDR2 is SMNVEV (reference sequence).